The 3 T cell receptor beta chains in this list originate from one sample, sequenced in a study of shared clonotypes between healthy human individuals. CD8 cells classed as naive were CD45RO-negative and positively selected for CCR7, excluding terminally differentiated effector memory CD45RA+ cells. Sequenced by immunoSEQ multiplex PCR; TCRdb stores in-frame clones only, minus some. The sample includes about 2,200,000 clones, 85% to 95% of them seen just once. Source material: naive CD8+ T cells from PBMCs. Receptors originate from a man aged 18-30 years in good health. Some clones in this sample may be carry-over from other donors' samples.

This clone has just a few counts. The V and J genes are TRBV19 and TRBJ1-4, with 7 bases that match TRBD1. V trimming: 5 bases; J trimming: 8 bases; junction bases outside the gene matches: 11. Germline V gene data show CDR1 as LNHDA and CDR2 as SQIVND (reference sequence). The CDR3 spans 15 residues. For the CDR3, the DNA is TGTGCCAGTAGTGCCATGGAGGGGGCAAGAGAAAAACTGTTTTTT. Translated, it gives CASSAMEGAREKLFF. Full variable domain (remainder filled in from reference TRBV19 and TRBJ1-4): DGGITQSPKYLFRKEGQNVTLSCEQNLNHDAMYWYRQDPGQGLRLIYYSQIVNDFQKGDIAEGYSVSREKKESFPLTVTSAQKNPTAFYLCASSAMEGAREKLFFGSGTQLSVL.

CDR3 nucleotides: TGCAGCGTCTTAACGGGAGTCACAGATACGCAGTATTTT. Protein sequence: CSVLTGVTDTQYF. The V and J genes are TRBV29-1 and TRBJ2-3; TRBD2 might be the D (6 bases). The V end lost 6 bases, the J end lost 2 bases, and 12 bases lay between the germline ends. The CDR3 is made up of 13 amino acids. The germline V gene encodes CDR1 SQVTM and CDR2 ANQGSEA.

The CDR3 protein is CASSVGGGLKNIQYF. The CDR3 DNA sequence: TGTGCCAGCAGCGTAGGCGGGGGACTAAAAAACATTCAGTACTTC. The V and J genes are TRBV9 and TRBJ2-4, with TRBD2 matching over 7 bases. This CDR3 has 15 amino acids. Germline V gene lookup returns CDR1 SGDLS and CDR2 YYNGEE. V was clipped by 0 bases and J by 4 bases; unmatched bases: 4.